These 17 T cell receptor beta chains were sequenced from one sample in a study of blood T cell repertoires in COVID-19. Generated by immunoSEQ multiplex PCR, the TCRdb table keeps only in-frame clones and is missing some. The repertoire holds around 200,000 clones, around nine tenths seen once, with 4.5% to 5.5% in the top ten. Sequenced: PBMCs or T cells enriched from blood (not recorded which). The receptors derive from a woman aged 25 to 45 who had been exposed to COVID-19.

J is TRBJ1-4 and V is TRBV27; 8 positions agree with TRBD1. The junction had 16 bases not matched to a gene; V was cut back by 6 bases and J by 7 bases. This CDR3 has 17 residues. Per the germline V gene, CDR1 is MNHEY and CDR2 is SMNVEV (reference sequence). The CDR3 bases are TGTGCCAGCAGCTCCGGACAGGGTAGAAGGGATGGTGAAAAACTGTTTTTT. This translates into CASSSGQGRRDGEKLFF.

The table lists this clone with a count of one. This chain's CDR3 is CASKEGRNTIYF. CDR3 coding DNA: TGTGCCAGTAAAGAGGGCCGAAACACCATATATTTT. This sequence joins TRBV12-3 or TRBV12-4 and TRBJ1-3; D is unresolved. The CDR3 length is 12 residues. The ends were cut back, 9 bases at V and 5 bases at J, with 11 bases in the middle.

This clone came up a few times. This specimen includes other DNA sequences encoding the same CDR3. The V and J genes are TRBV19 and TRBJ1-5; a weak D match, TRBD1 (6 bases). The germline gives CDR1 LNHDA, CDR2 SQIVND (reference sequence). This CDR3 has 13 amino acids. The ends were cut back, 5 bases at V and 4 bases at J, with 9 bases in the middle. As DNA, the CDR3 is TGTGCCAGTAGTTTACAGGGTAATCAGCCCCAGCATTTT. The encoded protein is CASSLQGNQPQHF.

The V and J genes are TRBV2 and TRBJ1-6, with a possible D match to TRBD1 (6 bases). From germline, CDR1 is SNHLY and CDR2 FYNNEI. Deletions cut 9 bases from V and 6 bases from J, with 15 bases between. There are 14 residues in the CDR3. This CDR3 reads CARKDRSRNSPLHF. CDR3 DNA sequence: TGTGCCAGAAAGGACAGATCACGTAATTCACCCCTCCACTTT. Supplemented by reference TRBV2 and TRBJ1-6, the full variable domain reads EPEVTQTPSHQVTQMGQEVILRCVPISNHLYFYWYRQILGQKVEFLVSFYNNEISEKSEIFDDQFSVERPDGSNFTLKIRSTKLEDSAMYFCARKDRSRNSPLHFGNGTRLTVT.

The DNA for the CDR3 is TGTGCCATCAGTGAACTAGCTGGCACAGATACGCAGTATTTT. Translating it yields CAISELAGTDTQYF. The chain couples TRBV10-3 to TRBJ2-3; tentative D call: TRBD2 (6 bases). The CDR3 runs to 14 residues. V lost 3 bases and J lost 1, with 8 bases in between. Germline V lookup: CDR1 ENHRY, CDR2 SYGVKD.

The V call is TRBV3-1 (or the pseudogene TRBV3-2), the J call TRBJ2-1; TRBD2 aligns across 9 bases. The CDR3 contains 14 residues. V shed 0 bases and J 15 bases; nucleotides not matched to a gene: 9. Germline V CDR1 and CDR2: LGHDT, YNNKEL (reference sequence). The CDR3 region is CASSQDRPGLAVFF. The CDR3 bases are TGTGCCAGCAGCCAAGATCGACCGGGACTAGCTGTGTTCTTC.

The chain carries TRBV9 and TRBJ1-1; TRBD1 aligns across 9 bases. Per germline, CDR1 SGDLS and CDR2 YYNGEE. V shed 0 bases and J 9 bases; nucleotides not matched to a gene: 9. The CDR3 runs to 15 residues. DNA of the CDR3: TGTGCCAGCAGCGTAGAAGCCGGGACAGGGTGGAAAGCTTTCTTT. It translates to CASSVEAGTGWKAFF.

This clone was seen repeatedly, ten times or more. This chain uses TRBV3-1 (or the pseudogene TRBV3-2) with TRBJ2-7, with D possibly being TRBD2 (5 bases). CDR1 and CDR2 (germline): LGHDT, YNNKEL (reference sequence). V was cut by 4 bases and J by 4 bases, with 11 bases left in between. The CDR3 runs to 13 residues. The CDR3 loop is CASSPPGVYEQYF. As DNA, the CDR3 is TGTGCCAGCAGCCCCCCCGGGGTTTACGAGCAGTACTTC.

Only one count was recorded for this clone. This chain joins TRBV9 and TRBJ2-7; 15 nucleotides match TRBD2. J gave up 4 bases and V 4 bases, and 9 bases lay outside the gene matches. This CDR3 is 17 amino acids long. Looked up from germline, CDR1 is SGDLS and CDR2 is YYNGEE. The CDR3, as DNA: TGTGCCAGCAGCCCGTCCGGGACTAGCGGGGGGCGATACGAGCAGTACTTC. Its translation: CASSPSGTSGGRYEQYF.

The chain carries TRBV2 and TRBJ2-7; TRBD1 might be the D (6 bases). The CDR3 consists of 13 residues. The V gene lost 8 bases and the J gene lost 1 base, with 12 bases spanning the gap. The germline CDR1 and CDR2 sequences are SNHLY and FYNNEI. The CDR3: CASHRDGSYEQYF. DNA of the CDR3: TGTGCCAGCCACAGGGACGGGTCCTACGAGCAGTACTTC.

The genes are TRBV15 and TRBJ1-1; 7 bases map to TRBD1. CDR1 and CDR2 (germline): LNHNV, YYDKDF (reference sequence). The V gene end was trimmed by 2 bases and the J gene end by 2 bases; junction bases not matched to a gene: 8. This CDR3 contains 16 residues. The CDR3 DNA sequence: TGTGCCACCAGCAGAAACCGGGACAGCTTCAACACTGAAGCTTTCTTT. Translation: CATSRNRDSFNTEAFF.

The V call is TRBV24-1, the J call TRBJ1-4; D gene ambiguous. CDR3 size: 13 residues. V gave up 9 bases and J gave up 8 bases, with 15 bases separating them. Germline-derived CDR1 and CDR2 are KGHDR and SFDVKD. The CDR3 DNA follows: TGTGCCACCGGGGAGGGATCCACCGAAAAACTGTTTTTT. Amino acid sequence: CATGEGSTEKLFF.

The V gene is TRBV29-1, the J gene TRBJ2-2; TRBD1 might be the D (6 bases). CDR1 is SQVTM and CDR2 is ANQGSEA in the germline V gene. The CDR3 consists of 12 residues. Trimming took 6 bases from V and 6 from J, leaving 11 bases between them. CDR3 nucleotide sequence: TGCAGCGTGCTACAGGGTCCCGGGGAGCTGTTTTTT. Amino acid sequence: CSVLQGPGELFF.

The chain carries TRBV6-6 and TRBJ2-7, with D perhaps matching TRBD1 (5 bases). Trimming removed 7 bases from V and 1 base from J, with 8 bases in between. The CDR3 covers 12 residues. Germline CDR1 is MNHNY and CDR2 is SVGAGI (reference sequence). The CDR3 nucleotides are TGTGCCAGCAACAAGGGGTCCTACGAGCAGTACTTC. Translating it yields CASNKGSYEQYF.

This clone was counted a few times. The chain carries TRBV5-6 and TRBJ2-1; 11 bases line up with TRBD2. Trimming cost V 0 bases and J 4 bases; bases outside gene matches: 3. Germline-derived CDR1 and CDR2 are SGHDT and YYEEEE. There are 16 residues in the CDR3. The CDR3, as DNA: TGTGCCAGCAGCTTGGGACTAGCGGGGATATACAATGAGCAGTTCTTC. Amino acids: CASSLGLAGIYNEQFF.

This sequence joins TRBV7-2 and TRBJ1-2; D uncertain. V was cut by 1 base and J by 5 bases, with 11 bases left in between. The germline V gene has CDR1 SGHTA and CDR2 FQGNSA. CDR3 length: 14 amino acids. CDR3 region: CASSLVSGPYGYTF. CDR3 DNA sequence: TGTGCCAGCAGCTTAGTTTCTGGCCCGTATGGCTACACCTTC.

The rearrangement links TRBV2 to TRBJ2-2; D is perhaps TRBD2 (6 bases). CDR1 is SNHLY and CDR2 is FYNNEI in the germline V gene. This CDR3 region has 16 residues. Trimming left V 2 bases short and J 3 bases short, with 13 bases between. This CDR3 is CASSERGREDTGELFF. The DNA for the CDR3 is TGTGCCAGCAGTGAAAGGGGCAGGGAGGACACCGGGGAGCTGTTTTTT. The full variable domain, in which reference TRBV2 and TRBJ2-2 provide the parts outside the CDR3, is EPEVTQTPSHQVTQMGQEVILRCVPISNHLYFYWYRQILGQKVEFLVSFYNNEISEKSEIFDDQFSVERPDGSNFTLKIRSTKLEDSAMYFCASSERGREDTGELFFGEGSRLTVL.